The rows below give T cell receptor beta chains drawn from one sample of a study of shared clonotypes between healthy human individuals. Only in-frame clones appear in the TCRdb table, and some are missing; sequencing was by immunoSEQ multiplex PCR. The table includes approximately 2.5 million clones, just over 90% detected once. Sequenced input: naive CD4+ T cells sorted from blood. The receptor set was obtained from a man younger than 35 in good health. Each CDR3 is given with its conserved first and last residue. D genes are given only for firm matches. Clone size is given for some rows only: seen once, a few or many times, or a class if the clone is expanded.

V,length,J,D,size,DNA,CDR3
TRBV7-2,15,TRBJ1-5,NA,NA,TGTGCCAGCAGCCCCGATAGGATAGGGGGACAGCCCCAGCATTTT,CASSPDRIGGQPQHF
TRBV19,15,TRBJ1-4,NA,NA,TGTGCCAGTAGTCACAACTGGTTAGCTAATGAAAAACTGTTTTTT,CASSHNWLANEKLFF
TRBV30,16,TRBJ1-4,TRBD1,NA,TGTGCCTGGAGTAATGGACAGGGGGCCGGTAATGAAAAACTGTTTTTT,CAWSNGQGAGNEKLFF
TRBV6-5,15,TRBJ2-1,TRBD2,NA,TGTGCCAGCAGCCGGACTAGCGGTATGATCAATGAGCAGTTCTTC,CASSRTSGMINEQFF
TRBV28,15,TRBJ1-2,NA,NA,TGTGCCGGTGGCGACTCGAGGAGGAGGGCCTATGGCTACACCTTC,CAGGDSRRRAYGYTF
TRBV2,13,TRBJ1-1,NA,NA,TGTGCCAGCAGTGGCAGGGAGAACACTGAAGCTTTCTTT,CASSGRENTEAFF
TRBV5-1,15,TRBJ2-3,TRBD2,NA,TGCGCCAGCAGTTGGGGTAGCGGGGGCACAGATACGCAGTATTTT,CASSWGSGGTDTQYF
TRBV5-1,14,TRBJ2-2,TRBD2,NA,TGCGCCAGCAGACTAGCGGGCCAAACCGGGGAGCTGTTTTTT,CASRLAGQTGELFF
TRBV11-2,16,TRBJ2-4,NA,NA,TGTGCCAGCAGCTTAGATCCGGGCCCCAGACCGAACATTCAGTACTTC,CASSLDPGPRPNIQYF
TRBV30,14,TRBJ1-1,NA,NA,TGTGCCTGGAGTATAGACTTACCGGGCGCTGAAGCTTTCTTT,CAWSIDLPGAEAFF
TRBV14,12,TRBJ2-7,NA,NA,TGTGCCAGCAGCCCGAGTGGACAGCCGCAGTACTTC,CASSPSGQPQYF
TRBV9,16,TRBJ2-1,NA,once,TGTGCCAGCAGCGTAGTTGACGAGGTGTTTCGGAATGAGCAGTTCTTC,CASSVVDEVFRNEQFF
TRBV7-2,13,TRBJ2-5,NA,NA,TGTGCCAGCAGTAGGGGCATCCAAGAGACCCAGTACTTC,CASSRGIQETQYF
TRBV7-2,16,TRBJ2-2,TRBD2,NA,TGTGCCAGCAGCTTAGGACTAGCGGGGCTAACCGGGGAGCTGTTTTTT,CASSLGLAGLTGELFF
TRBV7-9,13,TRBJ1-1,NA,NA,TGTGCCAGCAGCCCACGGACCGGAACTGAAGCTTTCTTT,CASSPRTGTEAFF
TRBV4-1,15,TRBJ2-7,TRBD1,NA,TGCGCCAGCAGCCTAACAGGGGTGGTGTCCTACGAGCAGTACTTC,CASSLTGVVSYEQYF
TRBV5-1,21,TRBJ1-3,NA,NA,TGCGCCAGCAGCTTGGGATATCAGGCAAACCGGCTATTTTCCTCTGGAAACTCCATATATTTT,CASSLGYQANRLFSSGNSIYF
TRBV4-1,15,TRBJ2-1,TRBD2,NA,TGCGCCAGCAGTAGAGACTTGGGGGGGTACAATGAGCAGTTCTTC,CASSRDLGGYNEQFF
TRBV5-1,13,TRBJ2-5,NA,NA,TGCGCCAGCAGCGAACAGCAGCAAGAGACCCAGTACTTC,CASSEQQQETQYF
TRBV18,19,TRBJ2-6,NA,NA,TGTGCCAGCTCCCGTCAACAGGGATCGCCGAACTCTGGGGCCAACGTCCTGACTTTC,CASSRQQGSPNSGANVLTF
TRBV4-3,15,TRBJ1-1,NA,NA,TGCGCCAGCAGCCAAGATTTGGGGGCAGGCACTGAAGCTTTCTTT,CASSQDLGAGTEAFF
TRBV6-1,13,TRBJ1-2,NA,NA,TGTGCCAGCAGTGAAGGCGGTTACTATGGCTACACCTTC,CASSEGGYYGYTF
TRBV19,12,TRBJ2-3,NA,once,TGTGCCAGTAGTCCCCAGACAGATACGCAGTATTTT,CASSPQTDTQYF
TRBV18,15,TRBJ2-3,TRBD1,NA,TGTGCCAGCTCACCAAGGGACAGAAGCACAGATACGCAGTATTTT,CASSPRDRSTDTQYF
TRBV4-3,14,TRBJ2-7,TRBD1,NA,TGCGCCAGCAGTTGGGACAGGAAAACCTACGAGCAGTACTTC,CASSWDRKTYEQYF
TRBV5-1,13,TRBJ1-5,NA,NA,TGCGCCAGCAGCTTGTTAGGGTCTACGCCCCAGCATTTT,CASSLLGSTPQHF
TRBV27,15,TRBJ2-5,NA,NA,TGTGCCAGCAGTTTAGAGGGTGGGTGGGAAGAGACCCAGTACTTC,CASSLEGGWEETQYF
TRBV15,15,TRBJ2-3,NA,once,TGTGCCACCAGCCAAAGGAGGGGTAGCACAGATACGCAGTATTTT,CATSQRRGSTDTQYF
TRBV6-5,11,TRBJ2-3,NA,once,TGTGCCAGCAGTTACCGAGATACGCAGTATTTT,CASSYRDTQYF
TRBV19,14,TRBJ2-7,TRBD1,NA,TGTGCCAGTAGTACGGACAGGGAAAGCTACGAGCAGTACTTC,CASSTDRESYEQYF
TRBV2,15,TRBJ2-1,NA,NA,TGTGCCAGCAGAAAAGACCGGGGGGCTTACAATGAGCAGTTCTTC,CASRKDRGAYNEQFF
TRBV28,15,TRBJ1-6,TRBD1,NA,TGTGCCAGCAGAGAGACAGGGGTGAAGGCGACACCCCTCCACTTT,CASRETGVKATPLHF
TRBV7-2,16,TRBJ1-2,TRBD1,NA,TGTGCCAGCAGCTTACCCAGGGCCGGACAGGTCTATGGCTACACCTTC,CASSLPRAGQVYGYTF
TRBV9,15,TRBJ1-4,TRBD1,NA,TGTGCCAGCAGCAGAATAGGGGGCCTTAATGAAAAACTGTTTTTT,CASSRIGGLNEKLFF
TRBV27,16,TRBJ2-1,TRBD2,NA,TGTGCCAGCAGCCGAAGGACTAGCGGGGGTAACAATGAGCAGTTCTTC,CASSRRTSGGNNEQFF
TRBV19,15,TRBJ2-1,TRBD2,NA,TGTGCCAGTAGTATCGATAGCGGGCTCTACAATGAGCAGTTCTTC,CASSIDSGLYNEQFF
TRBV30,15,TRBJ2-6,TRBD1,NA,TGTGCCTGGAGTACAGGGGGCAGTGGGGCCAACGTCCTGACTTTC,CAWSTGGSGANVLTF
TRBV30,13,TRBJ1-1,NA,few,TGTGCCTGGAGTCGGGGAATCAGTGATGAAGCTTTCTTT,CAWSRGISDEAFF
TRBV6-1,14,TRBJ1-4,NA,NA,TGTGCCAGCAGTGCTTCCGGCACTAATGAAAAACTGTTTTTT,CASSASGTNEKLFF
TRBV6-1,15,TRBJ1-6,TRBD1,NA,TGTGCCAGCAGTGAATCGGGACAGGGCACTTCACCCCTCCACTTT,CASSESGQGTSPLHF
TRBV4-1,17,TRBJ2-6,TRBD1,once,TGCGCCAGCAGCCAGGACAGGGCCCCGTTTGGGGCCAACGTCCTGACTTTC,CASSQDRAPFGANVLTF
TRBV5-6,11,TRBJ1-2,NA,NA,TGTGCCAGCAGCTTGACAAACGGCTACACCTTC,CASSLTNGYTF
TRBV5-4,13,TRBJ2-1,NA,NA,TGTGCCAGCAGCCAGGACCCGGGCGGTGAGCAGTTCTTC,CASSQDPGGEQFF
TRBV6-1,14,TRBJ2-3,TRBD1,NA,TGTGCCAGCGTAACGGGACAGGACACAGATACGCAGTATTTT,CASVTGQDTDTQYF
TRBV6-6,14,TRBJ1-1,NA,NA,TGTGCCAGCAGTTACTCGTGGGGGACCACTGAAGCTTTCTTT,CASSYSWGTTEAFF
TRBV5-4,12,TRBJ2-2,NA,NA,TGTGCCAGCAGCTTGGAGGGGCGAGTGCTGTTTTTT,CASSLEGRVLFF
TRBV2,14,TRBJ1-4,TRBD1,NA,TGTGCCAGCAGTAAAGACAGGGTGCATGAAAAACTGTTTTTT,CASSKDRVHEKLFF
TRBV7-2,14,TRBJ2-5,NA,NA,TGTGCCAGCAGCTTAGACCCCCGAGGGGAGACCCAGTACTTC,CASSLDPRGETQYF
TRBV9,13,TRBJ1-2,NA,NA,TGTGCCAGCAGCCCCCAGGGTGACTATGGCTACACCTTC,CASSPQGDYGYTF
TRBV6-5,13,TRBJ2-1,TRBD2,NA,TGTGCCAGCAGACCCGGGGGGAGGAATGAGCAGTTCTTC,CASRPGGRNEQFF
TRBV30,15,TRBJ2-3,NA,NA,TGTGCCTGGAGTGTTCAAGGGGCCGTCACAGATACGCAGTATTTT,CAWSVQGAVTDTQYF
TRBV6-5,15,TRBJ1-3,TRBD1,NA,TGTGCCAGCAGTTACTCAGGGGGCGATGGAAACACCATATATTTT,CASSYSGGDGNTIYF
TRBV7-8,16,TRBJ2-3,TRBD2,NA,TGTGCCAGCAGCTTAGGGCCGGGGGGACTCACAGATACGCAGTATTTT,CASSLGPGGLTDTQYF